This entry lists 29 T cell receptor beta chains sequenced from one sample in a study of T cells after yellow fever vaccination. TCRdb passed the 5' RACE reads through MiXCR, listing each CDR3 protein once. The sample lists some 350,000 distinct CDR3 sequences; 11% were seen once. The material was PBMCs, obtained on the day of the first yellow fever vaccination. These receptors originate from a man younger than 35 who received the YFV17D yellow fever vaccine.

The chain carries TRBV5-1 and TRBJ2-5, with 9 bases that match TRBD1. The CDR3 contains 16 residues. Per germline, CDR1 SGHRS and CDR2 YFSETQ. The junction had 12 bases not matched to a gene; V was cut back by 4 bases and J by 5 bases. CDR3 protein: CASSTRDRDAWETQYF. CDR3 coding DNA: TGCGCCAGCAGCACCCGGGACAGGGATGCTTGGGAGACCCAGTACTTC.

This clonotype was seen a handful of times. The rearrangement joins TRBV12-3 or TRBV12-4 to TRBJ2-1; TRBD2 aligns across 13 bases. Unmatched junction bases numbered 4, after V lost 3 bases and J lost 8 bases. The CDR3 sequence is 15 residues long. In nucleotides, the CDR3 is TGTGCCAGCAGTTTGGGGACTAGCGGGGCCGATGAGCAGTTCTTC. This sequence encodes CASSLGTSGADEQFF.

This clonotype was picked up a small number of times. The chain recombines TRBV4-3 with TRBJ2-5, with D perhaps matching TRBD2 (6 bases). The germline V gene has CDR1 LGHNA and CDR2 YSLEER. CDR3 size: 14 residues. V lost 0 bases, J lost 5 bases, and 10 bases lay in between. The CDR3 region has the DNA TGCGCCAGCAGCCAAGACAGGGAGGTGGAGACCCAGTACTTC. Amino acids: CASSQDREVETQYF.

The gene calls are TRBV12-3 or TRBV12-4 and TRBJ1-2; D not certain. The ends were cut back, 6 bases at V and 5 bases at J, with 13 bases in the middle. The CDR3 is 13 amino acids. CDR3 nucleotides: TGTGCCAGCAGCCAAGGAGTGGAATATGGCTACACCTTC. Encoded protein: CASSQGVEYGYTF.

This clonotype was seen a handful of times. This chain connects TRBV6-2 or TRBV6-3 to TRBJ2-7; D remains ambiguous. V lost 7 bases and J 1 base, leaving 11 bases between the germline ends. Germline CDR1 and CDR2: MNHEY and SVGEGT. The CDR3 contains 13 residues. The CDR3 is CASKTASSYEQYV. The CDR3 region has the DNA TGTGCCAGCAAAACAGCGAGTTCCTACGAGCAGTACGTC.

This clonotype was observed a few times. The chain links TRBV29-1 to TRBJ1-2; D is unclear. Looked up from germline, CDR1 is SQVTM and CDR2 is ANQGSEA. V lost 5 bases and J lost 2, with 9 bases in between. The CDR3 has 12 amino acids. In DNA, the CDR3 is TGCAGCGTTCCCGGCAGGAACTATGGCTACACCTTC. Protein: CSVPGRNYGYTF.

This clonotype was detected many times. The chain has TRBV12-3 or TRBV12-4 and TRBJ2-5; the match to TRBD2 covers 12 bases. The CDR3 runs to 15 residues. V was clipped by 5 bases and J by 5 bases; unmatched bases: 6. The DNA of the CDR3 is TGTGCCAGCAGTGATAGACTAGCGGGGGTGGAGACCCAGTACTTC. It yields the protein CASSDRLAGVETQYF.

This CDR3 is CASSQMDREGNEQFF. The DNA for the CDR3 is TGTGCCAGCTCACAGATGGACAGGGAGGGAAATGAGCAGTTCTTC. The rearrangement links TRBV18 to TRBJ2-1, with D possibly matching TRBD1 (8 bases). The CDR3 is 15 residues long. CDR1 KGHSH and CDR2 LQKENI come from the germline V gene. V was cut by 4 bases and J by 7 bases, with 17 bases left in between.

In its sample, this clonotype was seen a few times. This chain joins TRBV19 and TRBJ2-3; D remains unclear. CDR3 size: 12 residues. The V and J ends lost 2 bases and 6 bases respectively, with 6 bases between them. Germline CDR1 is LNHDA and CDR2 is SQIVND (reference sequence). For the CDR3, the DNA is TGTGCCAGTAGTATACGCCCCGATACGCAGTATTTT. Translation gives CASSIRPDTQYF.

CDR3 nucleotide sequence: TGCGCCAGCAGCCGGGACTCCCCTTTGCAAGAGACCCAGTACTTC. It specifies CASSRDSPLQETQYF. V and J are TRBV5-1 and TRBJ2-5, with D perhaps TRBD2 (6 bases). CDR1 SGHRS and CDR2 YFSETQ come from the germline V gene. Trimming removed 4 bases from V and 2 bases from J, with 15 bases in between. This CDR3 has 15 residues.

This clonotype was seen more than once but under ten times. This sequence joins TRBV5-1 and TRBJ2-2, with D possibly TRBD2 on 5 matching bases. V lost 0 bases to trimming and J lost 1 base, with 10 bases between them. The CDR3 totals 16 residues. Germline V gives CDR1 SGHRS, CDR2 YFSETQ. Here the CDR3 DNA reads TGCGCCAGCAGCTTGGAGGCAGGAGGGAACACCGGGGAGCTGTTTTTT. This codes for CASSLEAGGNTGELFF. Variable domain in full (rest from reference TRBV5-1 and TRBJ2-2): KAGVTQTPRYLIKTRGQQVTLSCSPISGHRSVSWYQQTPGQGLQFLFEYFSETQRNKGNFPGRFSGRQFSNSRSEMNVSTLELGDSALYLCASSLEAGGNTGELFFGEGSRLTVL.

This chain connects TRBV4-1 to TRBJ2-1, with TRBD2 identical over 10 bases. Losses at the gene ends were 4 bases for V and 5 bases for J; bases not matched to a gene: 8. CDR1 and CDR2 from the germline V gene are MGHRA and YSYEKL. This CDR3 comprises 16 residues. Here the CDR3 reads CASSLPAGLANNEQFF. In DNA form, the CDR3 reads TGCGCCAGCAGCCTTCCCGCGGGACTAGCGAACAATGAGCAGTTCTTC.

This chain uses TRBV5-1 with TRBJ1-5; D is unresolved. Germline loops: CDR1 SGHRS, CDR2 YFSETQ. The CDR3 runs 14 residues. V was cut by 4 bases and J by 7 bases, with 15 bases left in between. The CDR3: CASSPDGLWQPQHF. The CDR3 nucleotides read TGCGCCAGCAGCCCGGACGGCCTCTGGCAGCCCCAGCATTTT.

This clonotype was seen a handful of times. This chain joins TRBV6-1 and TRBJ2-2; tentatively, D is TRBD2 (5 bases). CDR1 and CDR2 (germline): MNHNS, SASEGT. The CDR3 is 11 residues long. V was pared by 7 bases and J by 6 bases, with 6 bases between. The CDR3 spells CASKEAGELFF. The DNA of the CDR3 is TGTGCCAGCAAGGAGGCCGGGGAGCTGTTTTTT.

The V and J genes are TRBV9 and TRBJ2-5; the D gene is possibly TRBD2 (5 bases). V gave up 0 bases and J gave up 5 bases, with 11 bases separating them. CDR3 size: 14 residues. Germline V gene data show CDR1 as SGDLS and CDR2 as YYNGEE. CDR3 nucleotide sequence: TGTGCCAGCAGCGTAGGGCTAGCTCCGGAGACCCAGTACTTC. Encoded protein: CASSVGLAPETQYF.

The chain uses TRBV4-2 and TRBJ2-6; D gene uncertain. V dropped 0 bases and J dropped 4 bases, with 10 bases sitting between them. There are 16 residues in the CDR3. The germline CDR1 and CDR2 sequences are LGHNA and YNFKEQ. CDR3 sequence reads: CASSQDESGGANVLTF. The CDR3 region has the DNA TGTGCCAGCAGCCAAGATGAATCCGGAGGGGCCAACGTCCTGACTTTC.

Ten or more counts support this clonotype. The chain's CDR3 is CASTEGRPSAETQYF. Here the CDR3 DNA reads TGCGCCAGCACCGAAGGACGCCCGTCGGCAGAGACCCAGTACTTC. The genes are TRBV5-1 and TRBJ2-5, with D uncertain. The CDR3 is made up of 15 amino acids. Trimming took 6 bases from V and 4 from J, leaving 19 bases between them. Germline loops: CDR1 SGHRS, CDR2 YFSETQ.

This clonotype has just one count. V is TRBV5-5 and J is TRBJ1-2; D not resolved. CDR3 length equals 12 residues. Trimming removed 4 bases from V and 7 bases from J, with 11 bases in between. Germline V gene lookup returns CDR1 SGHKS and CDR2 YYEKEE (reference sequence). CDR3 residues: CASSILGFGYTF. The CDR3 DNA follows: TGTGCCAGCAGCATCTTGGGATTTGGCTACACCTTC.

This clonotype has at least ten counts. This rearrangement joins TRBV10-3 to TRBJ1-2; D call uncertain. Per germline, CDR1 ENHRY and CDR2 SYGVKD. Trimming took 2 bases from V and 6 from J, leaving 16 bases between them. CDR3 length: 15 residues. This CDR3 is CAISEPAGVSDGYTF. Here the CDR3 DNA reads TGTGCCATCAGTGAGCCGGCCGGGGTGTCGGATGGCTACACCTTC.

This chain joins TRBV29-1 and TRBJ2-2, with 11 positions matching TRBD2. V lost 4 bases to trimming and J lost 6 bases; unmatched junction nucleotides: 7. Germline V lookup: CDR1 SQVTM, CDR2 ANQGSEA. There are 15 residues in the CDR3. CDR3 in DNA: TGCAGCGTTGTTATTAGCGGGGGGGCCGCCGGGGAGCTGTTTTTT. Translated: CSVVISGGAAGELFF.

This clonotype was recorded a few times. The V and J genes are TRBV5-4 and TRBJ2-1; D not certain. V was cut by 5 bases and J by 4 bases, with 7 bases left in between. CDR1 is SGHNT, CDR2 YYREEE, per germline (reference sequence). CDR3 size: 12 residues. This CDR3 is CASSWDYNEQFF. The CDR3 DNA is TGTGCCAGCAGTTGGGATTACAATGAGCAGTTCTTC.

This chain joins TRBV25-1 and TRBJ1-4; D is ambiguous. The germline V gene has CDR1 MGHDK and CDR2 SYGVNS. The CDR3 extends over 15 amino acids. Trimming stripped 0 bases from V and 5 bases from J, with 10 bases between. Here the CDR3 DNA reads TGTGCCAGCAGTGAATACCTGGGCCTAAATGAAAAACTGTTTTTT. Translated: CASSEYLGLNEKLFF.

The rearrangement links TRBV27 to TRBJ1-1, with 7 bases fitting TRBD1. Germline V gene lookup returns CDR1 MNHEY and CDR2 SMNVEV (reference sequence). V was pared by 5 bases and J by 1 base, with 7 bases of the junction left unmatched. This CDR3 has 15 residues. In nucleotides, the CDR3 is TGTGCCAGCAGTCTCTCCGGGACAGAGAACACTGAAGCTTTCTTT. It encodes CASSLSGTENTEAFF.

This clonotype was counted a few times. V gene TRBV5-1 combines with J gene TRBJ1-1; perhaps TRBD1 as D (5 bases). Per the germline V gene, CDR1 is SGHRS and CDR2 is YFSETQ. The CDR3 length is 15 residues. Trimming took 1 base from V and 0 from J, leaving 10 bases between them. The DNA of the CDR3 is TGCGCCAGCAGCTTGTCGGGGACCGTGAACACTGAAGCTTTCTTT. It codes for CASSLSGTVNTEAFF.

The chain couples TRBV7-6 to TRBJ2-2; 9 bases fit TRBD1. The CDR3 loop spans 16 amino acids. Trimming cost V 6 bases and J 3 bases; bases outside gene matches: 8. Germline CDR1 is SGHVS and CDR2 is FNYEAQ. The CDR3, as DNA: TGTGCCAGCAGGTTAACAGGGGGCGTAGACACCGGGGAGCTGTTTTTT. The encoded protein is CASRLTGGVDTGELFF. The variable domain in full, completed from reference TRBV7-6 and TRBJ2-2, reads GAGVSQSPRYKVTKRGQDVALRCDPISGHVSLYWYRQALGQGPEFLTYFNYEAQQDKSGLPNDRFSAERPEGSISTLTIQRTEQRDSAMYRCASRLTGGVDTGELFFGEGSRLTVL.

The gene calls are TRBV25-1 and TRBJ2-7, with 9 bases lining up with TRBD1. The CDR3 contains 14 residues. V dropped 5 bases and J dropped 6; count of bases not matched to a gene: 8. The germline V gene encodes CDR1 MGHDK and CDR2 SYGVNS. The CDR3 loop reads CASSQWDRAVEQYF. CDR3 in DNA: TGTGCCAGCAGTCAATGGGACAGGGCTGTCGAGCAGTACTTC.

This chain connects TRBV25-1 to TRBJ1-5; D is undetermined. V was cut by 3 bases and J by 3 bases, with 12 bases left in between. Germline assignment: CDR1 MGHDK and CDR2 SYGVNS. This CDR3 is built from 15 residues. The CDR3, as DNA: TGTGCCAGCAGTGATGGTAGGGTCCTCAATCAGCCCCAGCATTTT. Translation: CASSDGRVLNQPQHF. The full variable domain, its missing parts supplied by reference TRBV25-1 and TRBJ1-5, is EADIYQTPRYLVIGTGKKITLECSQTMGHDKMYWYQQDPGMELHLIHYSYGVNSTEKGDLSSESTVSRIRTEHFPLTLESARPSHTSQYLCASSDGRVLNQPQHFGDGTRLSIL.

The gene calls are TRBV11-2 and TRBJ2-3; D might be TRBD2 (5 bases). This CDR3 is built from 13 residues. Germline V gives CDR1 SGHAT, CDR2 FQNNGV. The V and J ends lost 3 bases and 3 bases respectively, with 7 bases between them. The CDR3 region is CASSFRRTDTQYF. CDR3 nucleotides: TGTGCCAGCAGCTTTAGGAGGACAGATACGCAGTATTTT.

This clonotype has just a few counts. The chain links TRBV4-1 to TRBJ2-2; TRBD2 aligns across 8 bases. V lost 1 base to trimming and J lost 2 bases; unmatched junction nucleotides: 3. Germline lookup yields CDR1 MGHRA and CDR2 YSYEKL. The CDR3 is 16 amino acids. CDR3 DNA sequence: TGCGCCAGCAGCCAAGGGACTAGCCGAAACACCGGGGAGCTGTTTTTT. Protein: CASSQGTSRNTGELFF.